The present entry profiles one T cell receptor (beta chain) with its context. TCRdb reprocessed the PCR reads with MiXCR, giving one entry per CDR3 protein. This sample has 6,000 to 7,500 distinct CDR3 sequences, with around half found just once. The data belong to a study of CD4 and CD8 cells across lung adenocarcinoma regions. Trimming shortened V by 7 bases and J by 4 bases, and 16 bases separated the two germline ends. Looked up from germline, CDR1 is MNHNS and CDR2 is SASEGT. There are 15 residues in the CDR3. This receptor was identified in a male donor with lung adenocarcinoma. The CD4 and CD8 labels of this study may be unreliable. Sequenced input: CD8+ T cells from the center of a lung tumor. The gene calls are TRBV6-1 and TRBJ2-2; TRBD2 might be the D (5 bases). CDR3 sequence reads: CASNNRLAGTGELFF. CDR3 bases: TGTGCCAGCAACAATCGGCTAGCAGGCACCGGGGAGCTGTTTTTT.